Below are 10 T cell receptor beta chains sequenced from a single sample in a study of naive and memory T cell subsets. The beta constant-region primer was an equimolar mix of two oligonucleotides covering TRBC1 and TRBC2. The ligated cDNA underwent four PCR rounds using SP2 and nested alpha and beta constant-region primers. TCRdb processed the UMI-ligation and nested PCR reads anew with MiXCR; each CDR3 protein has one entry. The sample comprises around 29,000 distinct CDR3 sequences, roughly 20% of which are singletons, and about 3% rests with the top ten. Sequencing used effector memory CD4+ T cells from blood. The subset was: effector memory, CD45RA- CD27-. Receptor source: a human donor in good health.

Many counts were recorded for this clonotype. As DNA, the CDR3 is TGTGCCAGCAGCACCCGGGACAGTTTCAGCGAGCAGTACTTC. As protein: CASSTRDSFSEQYF. The chain combines TRBV9 with TRBJ2-7; 7 bases match TRBD1. The CDR3 spans 14 residues. Germline V gene sequence: CDR1 SGDLS, CDR2 YYNGEE. V lost 4 bases, J lost 6 bases, and 10 bases stayed unmatched. The full variable domain, in which reference TRBV9 and TRBJ2-7 provide the parts outside the CDR3, is DSGVTQTPKHLITATGQRVTLRCSPRSGDLSVYWYQQSLDQGLQFLIQYYNGEERAKGNILERFSAQQFPDLHSELNLSSLELGDSALYFCASSTRDSFSEQYFGPGTRLTVT.

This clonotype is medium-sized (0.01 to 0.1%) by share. CDR3 nucleotides: TGCAGTGCTAGAGATCAGTCCGGGAGAAGGTTCTTC. Translated, it gives CSARDQSGRRFF. The chain carries TRBV20-1 and TRBJ2-1, with D maybe TRBD2 (6 bases). The CDR3 runs to 12 residues. V lost 0 bases and J 15 bases, leaving 15 bases between the germline ends. The germline gives CDR1 DFQATT, CDR2 SNEGSKA (reference sequence).

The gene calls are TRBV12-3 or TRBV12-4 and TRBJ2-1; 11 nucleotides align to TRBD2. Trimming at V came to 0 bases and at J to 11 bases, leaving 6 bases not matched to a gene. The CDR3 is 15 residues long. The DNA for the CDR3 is TGTGCCAGCAGTTTAGCAGGGACTAGCGGAGGAAAGCAGTTCTTC. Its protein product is CASSLAGTSGGKQFF.

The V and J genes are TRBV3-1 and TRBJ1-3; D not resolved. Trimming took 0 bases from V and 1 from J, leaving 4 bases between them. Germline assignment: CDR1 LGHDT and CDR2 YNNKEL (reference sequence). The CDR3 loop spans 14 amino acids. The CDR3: CASSQDRSGNTIYF. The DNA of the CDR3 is TGTGCCAGCAGCCAAGACAGATCTGGAAACACCATATATTTT.

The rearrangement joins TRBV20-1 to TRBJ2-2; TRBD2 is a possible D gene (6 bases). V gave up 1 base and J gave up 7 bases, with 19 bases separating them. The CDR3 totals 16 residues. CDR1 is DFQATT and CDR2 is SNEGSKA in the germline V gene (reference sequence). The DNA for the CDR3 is TGCAGTGCTAGAGGTCCGGCGGGGAGCGTGATCGGGGAGCTGTTTTTT. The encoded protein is CSARGPAGSVIGELFF.

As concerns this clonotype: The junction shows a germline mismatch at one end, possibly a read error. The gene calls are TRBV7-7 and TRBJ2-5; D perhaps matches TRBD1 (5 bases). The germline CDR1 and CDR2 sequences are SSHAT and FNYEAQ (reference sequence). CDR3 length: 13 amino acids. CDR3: CASSYVEQGTQYF. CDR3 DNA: TGTGCTAGCAGCTACGTAGAGCAGGGGACCCAGTACTTC.

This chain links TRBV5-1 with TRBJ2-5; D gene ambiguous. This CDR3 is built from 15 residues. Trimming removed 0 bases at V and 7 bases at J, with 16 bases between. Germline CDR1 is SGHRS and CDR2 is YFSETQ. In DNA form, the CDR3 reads TGCGCCAGCAGCTTGGATTTTTCAAAGTTCGGGACCCAGTACTTC. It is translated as CASSLDFSKFGTQYF.

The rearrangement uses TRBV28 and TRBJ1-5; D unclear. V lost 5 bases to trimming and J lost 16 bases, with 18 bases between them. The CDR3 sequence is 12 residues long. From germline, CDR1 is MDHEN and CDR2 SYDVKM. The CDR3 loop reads CASSTDRARQHF. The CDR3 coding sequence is TGTGCCAGCAGTACCGACCGAGCGAGGCAACATTTT. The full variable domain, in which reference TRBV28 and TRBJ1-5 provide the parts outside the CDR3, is DVKVTQSSRYLVKRTGEKVFLECVQDMDHENMFWYRQDPGLGLRLIYFSYDVKMKEKGDIPEGYSVSREKKERFSLILESASTNQTSMYLCASSTDRARQHFGDGTRLSIL.

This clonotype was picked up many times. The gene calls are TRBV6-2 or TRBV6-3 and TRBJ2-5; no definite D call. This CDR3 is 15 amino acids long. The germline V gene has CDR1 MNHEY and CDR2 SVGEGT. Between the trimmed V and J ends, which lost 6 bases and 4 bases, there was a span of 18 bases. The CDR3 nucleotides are TGTGCCAGCAGCCCATATGTGAGGTATGGAGAGACCCAGTACTTC. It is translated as CASSPYVRYGETQYF.

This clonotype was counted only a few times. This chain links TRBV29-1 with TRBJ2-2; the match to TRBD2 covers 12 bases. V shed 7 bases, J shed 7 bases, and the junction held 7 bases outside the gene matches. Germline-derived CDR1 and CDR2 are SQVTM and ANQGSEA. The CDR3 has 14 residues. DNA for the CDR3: TGCAGCGCTGGACTAGCGGGACTTGGCGGGGAGCTGTTTTTT. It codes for CSAGLAGLGGELFF.